This T cell receptor (beta chain) was sequenced in a study of blood T cells in healthy people across ages. The study's findings and limits: With age, beta diversity per million T cells declined roughly linearly, significantly by 30 to 40. Researchers deemed the diversity estimates from one million T cells underestimates.

The authors ran a second PCR of about 6 to 11 cycles using a sample-barcoded 5' primer and a J-beta primer mix. MiXCR, run by TCRdb on the 5' RACE reads, gives a single entry per CDR3 protein. Found here are 700,000 to 900,000 distinct CDR3 sequences, around 24% of them singletons; the top ten hold approximately 2.9%. Remarks on this clonotype: Its antigen is not identified.

The germline V gene has CDR1 SGHVS and CDR2 FQNEAQ. The length of the CDR3 is 16 residues. The V and J ends lost 8 bases and 0 bases respectively, with 17 bases between them. The same data also contributed to another study, on T cells of mothers and their children. That source adds: The entire RNA extract went into cDNA synthesis at about 1.4 ug per 15 ul.

The gene calls are TRBV7-8 and TRBJ2-4; the D call may be TRBD1 or TRBD2 (7 bases each). Sequencing was done on a sample of blood. The TCR was taken from a boy between 10 and 17 years old in good health. This chain's CDR3 is CASGRGTALAKNIQYF. The DNA for the CDR3 is TGTGCCAGCGGGAGGGGGACAGCACTAGCCAAAAACATTCAGTACTTC. The full variable domain, with the rest looked up from reference TRBV7-8 and TRBJ2-4, is GAGVSQSPRYKVAKRGQDVALRCDPISGHVSLFWYQQALGQGPEFLTYFQNEAQLDKSGLPSDRFFAERPEGSVSTLKIQRTQQEDSAVYLCASGRGTALAKNIQYFGAGTRLSVL.